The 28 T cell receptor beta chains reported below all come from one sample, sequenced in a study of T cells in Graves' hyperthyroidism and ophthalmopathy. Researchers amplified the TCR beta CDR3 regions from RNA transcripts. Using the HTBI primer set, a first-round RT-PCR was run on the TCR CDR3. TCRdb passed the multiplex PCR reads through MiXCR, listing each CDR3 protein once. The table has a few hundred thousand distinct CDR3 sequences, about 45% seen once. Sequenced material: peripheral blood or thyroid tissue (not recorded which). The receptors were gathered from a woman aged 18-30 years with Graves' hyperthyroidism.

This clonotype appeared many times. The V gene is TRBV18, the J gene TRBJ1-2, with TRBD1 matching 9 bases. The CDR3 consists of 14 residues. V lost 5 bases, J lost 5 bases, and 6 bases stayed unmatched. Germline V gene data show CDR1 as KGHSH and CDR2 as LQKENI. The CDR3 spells CASSTNRGQYGYTF. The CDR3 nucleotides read TGTGCCAGCTCAACTAACAGGGGGCAATATGGCTACACCTTC. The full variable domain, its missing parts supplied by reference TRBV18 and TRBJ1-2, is NAGVMQNPRHLVRRRGQEARLRCSPMKGHSHVYWYRQLPEEGLKFMVYLQKENIIDESGMPKERFSAEFPKEGPSILRIQQVVRGDSAAYFCASSTNRGQYGYTFGSGTRLTVV.

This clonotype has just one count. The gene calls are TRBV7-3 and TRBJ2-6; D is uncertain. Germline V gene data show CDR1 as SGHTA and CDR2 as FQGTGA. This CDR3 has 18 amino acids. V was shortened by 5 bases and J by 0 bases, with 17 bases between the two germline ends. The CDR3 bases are TGTGCCAGCAGCCCCGGTTTAGGTCTCAGCTCTGGGGCCAACGTCCTGACTTTC. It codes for CASSPGLGLSSGANVLTF.

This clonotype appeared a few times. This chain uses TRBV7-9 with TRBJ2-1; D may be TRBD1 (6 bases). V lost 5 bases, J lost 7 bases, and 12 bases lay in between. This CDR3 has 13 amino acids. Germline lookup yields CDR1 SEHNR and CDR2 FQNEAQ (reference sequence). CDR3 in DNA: TGTGCCAGCAGCCTAGGGACATCTAATGAGCAGTTCTTC. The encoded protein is CASSLGTSNEQFF.

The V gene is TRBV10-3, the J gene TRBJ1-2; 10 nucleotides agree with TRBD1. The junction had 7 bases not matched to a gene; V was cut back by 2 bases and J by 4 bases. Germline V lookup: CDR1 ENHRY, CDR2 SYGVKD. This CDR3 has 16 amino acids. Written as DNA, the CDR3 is TGTGCCATCAGTGAGGGGACAGGGGACTCGGGCTATGGCTACACCTTC. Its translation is CAISEGTGDSGYGYTF.

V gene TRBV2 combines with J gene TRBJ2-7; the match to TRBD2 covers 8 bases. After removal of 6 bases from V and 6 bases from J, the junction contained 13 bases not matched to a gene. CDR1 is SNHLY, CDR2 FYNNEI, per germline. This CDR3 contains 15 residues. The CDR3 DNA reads TGTGCCAGCAGCCCGGGGGGAGCGGGAGAGGGCGAGCAGTACTTC. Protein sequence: CASSPGGAGEGEQYF.

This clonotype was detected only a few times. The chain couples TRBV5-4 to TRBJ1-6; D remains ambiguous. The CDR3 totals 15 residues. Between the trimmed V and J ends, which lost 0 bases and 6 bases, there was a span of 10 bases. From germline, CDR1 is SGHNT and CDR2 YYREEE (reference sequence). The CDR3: CASSLGGMGNSPLHF. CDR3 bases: TGTGCCAGCAGCTTGGGCGGAATGGGTAATTCACCCCTCCACTTT. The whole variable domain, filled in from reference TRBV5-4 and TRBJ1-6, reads ETGVTQSPTHLIKTRGQQVTLRCSSQSGHNTVSWYQQALGQGPQFIFQYYREEENGRGNFPPRFSGLQFPNYSSELNVNALELDDSALYLCASSLGGMGNSPLHFGNGTRLTVT.

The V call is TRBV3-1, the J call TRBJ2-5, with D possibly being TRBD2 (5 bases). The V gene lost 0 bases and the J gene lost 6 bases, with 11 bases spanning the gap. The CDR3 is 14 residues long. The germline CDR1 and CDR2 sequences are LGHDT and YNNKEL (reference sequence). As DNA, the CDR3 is TGTGCCAGCAGCCAAGAGGGAGATGTAAAGACCCAGTACTTC. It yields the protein CASSQEGDVKTQYF.

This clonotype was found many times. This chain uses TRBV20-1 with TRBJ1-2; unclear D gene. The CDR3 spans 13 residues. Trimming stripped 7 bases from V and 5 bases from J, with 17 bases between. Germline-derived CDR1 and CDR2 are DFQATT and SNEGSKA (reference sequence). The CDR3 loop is CSVEDFTAYGYTF. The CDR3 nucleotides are TGCAGTGTGGAAGACTTTACCGCGTATGGCTACACCTTC.

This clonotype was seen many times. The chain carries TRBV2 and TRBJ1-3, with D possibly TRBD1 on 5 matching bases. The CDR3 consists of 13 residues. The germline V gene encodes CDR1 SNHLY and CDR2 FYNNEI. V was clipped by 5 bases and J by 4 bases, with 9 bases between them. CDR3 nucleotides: TGTGCCAGCAGTCCAGGGTTCGGAAACACCATATATTTT. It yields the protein CASSPGFGNTIYF.

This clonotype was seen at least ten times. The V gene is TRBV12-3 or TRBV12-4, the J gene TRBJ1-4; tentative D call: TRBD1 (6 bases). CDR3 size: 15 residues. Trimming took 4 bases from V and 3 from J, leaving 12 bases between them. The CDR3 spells CASSSWTASNEKLFF. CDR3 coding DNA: TGTGCCAGCAGTTCGTGGACAGCCTCTAATGAAAAACTGTTTTTT.

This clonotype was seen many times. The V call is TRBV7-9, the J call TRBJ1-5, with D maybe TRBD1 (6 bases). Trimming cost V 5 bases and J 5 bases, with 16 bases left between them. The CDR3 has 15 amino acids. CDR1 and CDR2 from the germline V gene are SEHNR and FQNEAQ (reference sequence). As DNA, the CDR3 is TGTGCCAGCAGCCGAACAGGGAATGCGGATCAGCCCCAGCATTTT. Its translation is CASSRTGNADQPQHF.

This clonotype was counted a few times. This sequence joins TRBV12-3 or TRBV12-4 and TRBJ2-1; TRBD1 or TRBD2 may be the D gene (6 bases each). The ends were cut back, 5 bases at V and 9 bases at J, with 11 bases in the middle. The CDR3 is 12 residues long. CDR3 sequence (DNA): TGTGCCAGCAGTCCGGGGGCGAGTGAGCAGTTCTTC. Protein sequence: CASSPGASEQFF.

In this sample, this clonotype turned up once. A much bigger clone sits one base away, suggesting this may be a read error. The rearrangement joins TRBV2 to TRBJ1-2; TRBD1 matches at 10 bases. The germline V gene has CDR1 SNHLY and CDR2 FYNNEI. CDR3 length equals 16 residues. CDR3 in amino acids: CDSSYSGTGAFYGYTF. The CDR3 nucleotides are TGTGACAGCAGTTACTCGGGGACAGGGGCTTTCTATGGCTACACCTTC.

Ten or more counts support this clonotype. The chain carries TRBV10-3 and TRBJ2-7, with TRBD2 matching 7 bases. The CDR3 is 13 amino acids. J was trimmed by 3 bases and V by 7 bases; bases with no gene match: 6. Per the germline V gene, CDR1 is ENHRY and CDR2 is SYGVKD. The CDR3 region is CAIKGGARYEQYF. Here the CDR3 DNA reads TGTGCCATCAAGGGAGGGGCTCGCTACGAGCAGTACTTC.

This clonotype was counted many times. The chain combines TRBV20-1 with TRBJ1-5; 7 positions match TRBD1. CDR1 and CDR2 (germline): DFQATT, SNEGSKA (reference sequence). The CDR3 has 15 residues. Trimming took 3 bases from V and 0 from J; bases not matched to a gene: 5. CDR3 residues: CSASAGGNSNQPQHF. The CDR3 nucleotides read TGCAGTGCTAGCGCAGGGGGGAATAGCAATCAGCCCCAGCATTTT.

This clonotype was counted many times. The CDR3 loop reads CSCEEGRGTSGSIYEQYF. CDR3 nucleotide sequence: TGCTCCTGCGAAGAAGGGAGGGGGACTAGCGGGAGCATTTACGAGCAGTACTTC. This chain joins TRBV20-1 and TRBJ2-7; TRBD2 matches 14 bases. This CDR3 contains 18 residues. Germline lookup yields CDR1 DFQATT and CDR2 SNEGSKA (reference sequence).

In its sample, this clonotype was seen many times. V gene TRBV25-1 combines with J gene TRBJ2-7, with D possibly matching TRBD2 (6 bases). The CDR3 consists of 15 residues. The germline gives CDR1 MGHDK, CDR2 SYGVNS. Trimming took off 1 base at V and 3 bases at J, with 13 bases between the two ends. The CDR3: CASSESSYGGYEQYF. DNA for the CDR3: TGTGCCAGCAGTGAATCGAGTTACGGGGGCTACGAGCAGTACTTC.

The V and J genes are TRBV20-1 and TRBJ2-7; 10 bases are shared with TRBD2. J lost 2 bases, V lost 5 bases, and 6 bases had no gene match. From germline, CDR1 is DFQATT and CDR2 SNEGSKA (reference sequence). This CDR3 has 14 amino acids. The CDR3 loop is CSALAGTSAYEQYF. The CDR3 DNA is TGCAGTGCTTTGGCCGGGACTAGCGCCTACGAGCAGTACTTC.

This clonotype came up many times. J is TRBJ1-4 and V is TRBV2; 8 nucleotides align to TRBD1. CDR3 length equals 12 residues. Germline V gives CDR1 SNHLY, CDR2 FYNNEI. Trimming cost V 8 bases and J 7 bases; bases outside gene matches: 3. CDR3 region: CASGQGREKLFF. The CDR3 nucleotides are TGTGCCAGCGGACAGGGACGTGAAAAACTGTTTTTT.

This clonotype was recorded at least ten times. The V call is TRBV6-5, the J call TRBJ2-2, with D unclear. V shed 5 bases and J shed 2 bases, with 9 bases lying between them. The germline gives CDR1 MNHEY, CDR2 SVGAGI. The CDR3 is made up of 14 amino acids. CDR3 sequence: CASSRRINTGELFF. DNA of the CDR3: TGTGCCAGCAGTAGGCGGATTAACACCGGGGAGCTGTTTTTT.

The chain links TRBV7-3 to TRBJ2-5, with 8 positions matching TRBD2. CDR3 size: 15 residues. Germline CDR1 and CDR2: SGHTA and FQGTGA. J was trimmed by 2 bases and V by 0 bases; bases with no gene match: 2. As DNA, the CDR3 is TGTGCCAGCAGCTTAACACGGGAGGGGCAAGAGACCCAGTACTTC. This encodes CASSLTREGQETQYF. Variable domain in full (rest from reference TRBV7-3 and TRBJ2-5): GAGVSQTPSNKVTEKGKYVELRCDPISGHTALYWYRQSLGQGPEFLIYFQGTGAADDSGLPNDRFFAVRPEGSVSTLKIQRTERGDSAVYLCASSLTREGQETQYFGPGTRLLVL.

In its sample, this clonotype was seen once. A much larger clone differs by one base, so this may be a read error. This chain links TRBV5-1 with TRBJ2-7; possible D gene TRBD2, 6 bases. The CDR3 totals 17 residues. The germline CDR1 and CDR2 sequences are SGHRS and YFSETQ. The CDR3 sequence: CANSLVGSPTPSYEQYF. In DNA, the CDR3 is TGCGCCAACAGCCTGGTCGGGAGCCCTACTCCGTCCTACGAGCAGTACTTC.

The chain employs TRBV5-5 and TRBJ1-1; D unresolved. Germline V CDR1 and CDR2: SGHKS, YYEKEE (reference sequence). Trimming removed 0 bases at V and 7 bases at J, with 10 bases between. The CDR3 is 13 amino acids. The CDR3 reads CASSLVSGLEAFF. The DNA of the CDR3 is TGTGCCAGCAGCTTGGTCAGTGGCCTTGAAGCTTTCTTT.

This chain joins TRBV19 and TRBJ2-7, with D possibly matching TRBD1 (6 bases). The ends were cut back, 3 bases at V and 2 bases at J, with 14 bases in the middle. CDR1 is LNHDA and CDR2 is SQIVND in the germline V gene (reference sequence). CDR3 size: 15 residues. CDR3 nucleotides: TGTGCCAGTAGTATTAGCCGGGACATACCCTACGAGCAGTACTTC. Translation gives CASSISRDIPYEQYF. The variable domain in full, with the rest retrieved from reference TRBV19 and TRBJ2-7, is DGGITQSPKYLFRKEGQNVTLSCEQNLNHDAMYWYRQDPGQGLRLIYYSQIVNDFQKGDIAEGYSVSREKKESFPLTVTSAQKNPTAFYLCASSISRDIPYEQYFGPGTRLTVT.

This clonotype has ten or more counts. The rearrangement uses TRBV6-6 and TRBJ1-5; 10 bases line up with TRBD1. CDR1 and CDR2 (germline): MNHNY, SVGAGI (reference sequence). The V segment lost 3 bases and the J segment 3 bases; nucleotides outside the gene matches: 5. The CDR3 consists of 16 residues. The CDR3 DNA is TGTGCCAGCAGTTATGTGGGACAGGGGTACAATCAGCCCCAGCATTTT. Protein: CASSYVGQGYNQPQHF.

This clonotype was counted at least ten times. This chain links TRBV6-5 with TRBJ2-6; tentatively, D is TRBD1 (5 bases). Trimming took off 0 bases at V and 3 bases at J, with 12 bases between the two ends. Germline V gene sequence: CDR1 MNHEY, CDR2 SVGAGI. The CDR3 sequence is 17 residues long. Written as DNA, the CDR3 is TGTGCCAGCAGTTACTCCCCAGGGCTACGTGGGGCCAACGTCCTGACTTTC. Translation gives CASSYSPGLRGANVLTF.

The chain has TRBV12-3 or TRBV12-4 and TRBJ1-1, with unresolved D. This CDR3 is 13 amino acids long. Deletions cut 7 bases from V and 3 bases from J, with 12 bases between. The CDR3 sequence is CASNGQTDTEAFF. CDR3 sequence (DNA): TGTGCCAGCAACGGGCAAACTGACACTGAAGCTTTCTTT.

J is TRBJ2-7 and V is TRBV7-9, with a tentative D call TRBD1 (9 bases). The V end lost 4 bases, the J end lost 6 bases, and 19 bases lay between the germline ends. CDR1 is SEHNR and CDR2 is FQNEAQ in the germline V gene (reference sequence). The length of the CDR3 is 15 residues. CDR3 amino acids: CASSYSGTGIGEQYF. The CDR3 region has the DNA TGTGCCAGCAGCTATAGCGGGACAGGGATAGGCGAGCAGTACTTC.